This T cell receptor (beta chain) was captured in a study of T cell responses to AZD1222 COVID-19 vaccine. About the study: The study pooled second doses at about 4 or about 12 weeks.

Comments on this clone: Its antigen is not identified.

From germline, CDR1 is MNHEY and CDR2 SMNVEV (reference sequence). Trimming took off 3 bases at V and 4 bases at J, with 10 bases between the two ends. The CDR3 runs to 14 residues. General observations from the study: Unmutated variant regions reportedly attract nearly half of all spike-specific TCRs.

Clones were read by immunoSEQ multiplex PCR, and TCRdb kept only the in-frame ones, dropping some. This sample yields about 59,000 clones, of which less than 90% are seen a single time; 7.3% belongs to the top ten. The TCR originated in an adult in good health. The sample was peripheral blood, taken on day 0 of AZD1222 vaccination. The V gene is TRBV27, the J gene TRBJ1-5, with a tentative D call TRBD1 (6 bases). CDR3 in amino acids: CASSFEQGNQPQHF. CDR3 bases: TGTGCCAGCAGTTTCGAACAGGGTAATCAGCCCCAGCATTTT.